This T cell receptor beta chain was sequenced for a study of blood T cell repertoires in COVID-19 (dated by TCRdb to about 2020). As for the study more broadly: Samples from collaborators originated in the United States, Italy and Spain and spanned both the acute and convalescent phases of COVID-19. The prospective study material was composed of cDNA or gDNA derived from T cells, B-cell-depleted T cells, or PBMCs. Subjects who had been exposed to COVID-19, were actively infected with it, or had recovered from it provided the deeply sampled blood TCRbeta repertoires that made up the dataset. The repertoires were released in a freely available public database intended as a resource for research on the immune response to SARS-CoV-2. Samples came from the ongoing ImmuneRACE study (first 160 participants) plus 1,254 subjects from 6 global collaborators. Sample metadata almost always included a de-identified subject ID, COVID-19 status, age in years and sex. Where available, HLA class I and class II types were taken from metadata supplied by the sample provider and were not determined by assay-based typing.

Enrolling through a virtual design, the prospective study's participants ranged in age from roughly 18 to 90 years and lived across 20 to 25 United States geographic areas. To assign participants to cohorts, the prospective study relied on clinical history that participants themselves reported in a screening survey and a study questionnaire. Each participant in the prospective study had whole blood, serum and a nasopharyngeal or oropharyngeal swab collected by mobile phlebotomists. Participants in the prospective study had the option to provide additional blood draws and questionnaires over an approximately two-month period. Before DNA extraction, prospective study blood samples were shipped either frozen or at room temperature. About this clone: Its antigen is currently not known. Base qualities are not provided; no much larger clone lies one nucleotide away.

The CDR3 holds 20 amino acids from the cysteine to the phenylalanine. This entry keeps only the CDR3 DNA: 60 bases, framed from base 1. What the study reported, not specific to this receptor: How much clinical and demographic metadata was included differed by source and by participant, and the metadata was provided uncurated.

The immunoSEQ Assay, a bias-controlled multiplex PCR, was used to amplify TCRbeta CDR3 regions from genomic DNA. For the original study's pipeline: The number of nucleated cells in each sample was estimated by amplification of reference gene primers within the assay. To quantify the absolute abundance of each unique TCRbeta CDR3 rearrangement, sequence reads were collapsed and filtered. For each sample, productive Simpson clonality was calculated as the square root of Simpson's diversity index across productive rearrangements. Imported from immuneACCESS, the table was reduced by TCRdb to in-frame sequences with V and J called. These copies leave out some clones; in studies compared against another copy, an unresolved V gene accounts for under half, and the cause of the remainder is not known. V and J calls plus clone size are reproduced from that table; the DNA served to infer D and trimming. This sample holds 200,000 to 250,000 clones; 70% to 85% were observed only once. The top ten hold 1.3% of the sample.

The TCR sequence derives from a woman between 35 and 50 years old with acute COVID-19. Sequenced input: PBMCs or T cells enriched from blood (not recorded which). Recombination connected TRBV7-5 to TRBJ2-7; the table calls TRBD2, which could not be checked here. TRBV7-5 is described as a pseudogene. The CDR3 in this case is CVRSLAGGLAGEEGSYEQYF. In nucleotide form, the sequence is TGTGTCAGAAGCTTAGCAGGGGGACTAGCGGGAGAGGAGGGCTCCTACGAGCAGTACTTC.